This T cell receptor (beta chain) stems from a study of T cells in Graves' hyperthyroidism and ophthalmopathy. This clonotype was seen at least ten times. V was trimmed by 6 bases and J by 7 bases, leaving 21 bases between them. CDR3 size: 15 residues. From RNA transcripts, TCR beta CDR3 regions were amplified. A set of HTBI primers served as the primers for a first-round RT-PCR of the TCR CDR3. TCRdb fed the multiplex PCR reads into MiXCR, producing one record per CDR3 protein. The sample lists approximately 400,000 distinct CDR3 sequences; less than 20% were seen once. Sequencing was carried out using blood. The J gene is TRBJ1-1, the V gene TRBV12-3 or TRBV12-4; D unresolved. This sequence originates from a young man with Graves' ophthalmopathy. In DNA form, the CDR3 reads TGTGCCAGCAGCTCGATCGGACGGAGCAACGGTGAAGCTTTCTTT. Its translation is CASSSIGRSNGEAFF.